Below, 10 T cell receptor beta chains from the same sample are listed, as sequenced in a study of Graves' ophthalmopathy and Graves' hyperthyroidism. For repertoire sequencing, the TCR beta CDR3 regions were amplified from RNA transcripts. Following a first-round RT-PCR that used HTBI primers, a second-round multiplex PCR was carried out. TCRdb passed the multiplex PCR reads through MiXCR, listing each CDR3 protein once. Here the sample spans approximately 210,000 distinct CDR3 sequences, approximately 28% being singletons. What was sequenced was peripheral blood. The receptors were sampled from a man in his forties or fifties with Graves' ophthalmopathy.

This clonotype was detected many times. The chain uses TRBV12-3 or TRBV12-4 and TRBJ1-1, with 7 bases that match TRBD1. V gave up 5 bases and J gave up 13 bases; unmatched junction bases: 7. The CDR3 is made up of 11 amino acids. DNA for the CDR3: TGTGCCAGCAGTGACAGGGCCCAGTTTTTCTTT. It codes for CASSDRAQFFF.

CDR3: CASSLSGGGPGETQYF. The CDR3 DNA reads TGTGCCAGCAGCCTATCAGGCGGGGGGCCCGGGGAGACCCAGTACTTC. The chain has TRBV12-3 or TRBV12-4 and TRBJ2-5, with 8 positions matching TRBD2. CDR3 size: 16 residues. V was pared by 6 bases and J by 5 bases, with 14 bases of the junction left unmatched.

There are a few counts of this clonotype. The chain recombines TRBV6-2 or TRBV6-3 with TRBJ1-2; no clear D. Germline V gives CDR1 MNHEY, CDR2 SVGEGT. This CDR3 contains 12 residues. Trimming pared 6 bases from V and 4 bases from J, leaving 9 bases between. CDR3 sequence (DNA): TGTGCCAGCAGCCCTCTTCCCTATGGCTACACCTTC. It is translated as CASSPLPYGYTF.

The table lists this clonotype with many counts. This rearrangement joins TRBV29-1 to TRBJ1-1, with a possible D match to TRBD1 (6 bases). The CDR3 extends over 12 amino acids. Trimming took 0 bases from V and 5 from J, leaving 7 bases between them. Germline V gene sequence: CDR1 SQVTM, CDR2 ANQGSEA. CDR3 sequence reads: CSVEEGATEAFF. The CDR3 DNA sequence: TGCAGCGTTGAAGAGGGGGCTACTGAAGCTTTCTTT.

This clonotype was counted ten times or more. The chain carries TRBV5-1 and TRBJ2-7, with TRBD2 matching 7 bases. Trimming removed 3 bases from V and 3 bases from J; junction bases left unmatched: 12. The germline V gene has CDR1 SGHRS and CDR2 YFSETQ. The CDR3 has 16 residues. For the CDR3, the DNA is TGCGCCAGCAGCTCGGCTAGTGGCGGGAGTTTCTACGAGCAGTACTTC. It codes for CASSSASGGSFYEQYF.

This clonotype showed up many times. The chain links TRBV12-3 or TRBV12-4 to TRBJ2-7, with D unclear. The CDR3 extends over 14 amino acids. V shed 3 bases and J shed 2 bases, with 11 bases lying between them. Here the CDR3 reads CASSFGGLPYEQYF. CDR3 DNA sequence: TGTGCCAGCAGTTTCGGCGGTCTCCCCTACGAGCAGTACTTC.

There are many counts of this clonotype. The chain is built from TRBV28 and TRBJ1-2, with D unresolved. Germline values: CDR1 MDHEN, CDR2 SYDVKM. The CDR3 consists of 14 residues. The V and J ends lost 7 bases and 4 bases respectively, with 16 bases between them. Written as DNA, the CDR3 is TGTGCCAGCACCTCGCAGAGTAAAAGCTATGGCTACACCTTC. This translates into CASTSQSKSYGYTF.

This clonotype showed up many times. V usage is TRBV7-2 and J usage is TRBJ2-7; D remains ambiguous. Between the trimmed V and J ends, which lost 5 bases and 6 bases, there was a span of 11 bases. Germline-derived CDR1 and CDR2 are SGHTA and FQGNSA. The CDR3 spans 12 residues. CDR3 nucleotides: TGTGCCAGCAGCCTAATCACTGGCGAGCAGTACTTC. Translation gives CASSLITGEQYF.

This clonotype was detected only a few times. The CDR3 region is CASGGTGGYEQYF. The CDR3 DNA reads as TGTGCCAGCGGCGGGACAGGGGGTTACGAGCAGTACTTC. This sequence joins TRBV6-1 and TRBJ2-7, with TRBD1 matching 11 bases. The trim removed 8 bases at V and 4 bases at J, leaving 4 bases unmatched. The CDR3 extends over 13 amino acids. Germline lookup yields CDR1 MNHNS and CDR2 SASEGT.

This clonotype occurred many times. V and J are TRBV4-3 and TRBJ2-7, with D possibly being TRBD2 (5 bases). This CDR3 contains 14 residues. V gave up 0 bases and J gave up 2 bases, with 8 bases separating them. Germline V gives CDR1 LGHNA, CDR2 YSLEER. The CDR3 DNA sequence: TGCGCCAGCAGCCAAGAGGCGGGTCCCTACGAGCAGTACTTC. This gives the protein CASSQEAGPYEQYF.